These 20 T cell receptor beta chains came from one sample sequenced in a study of identifying expanded T cells in peripheral blood. Sequenced by immunoSEQ multiplex PCR; TCRdb stores in-frame clones only, minus some. The sample has more than 75,000 clones; more than 70% are singletons. The material sequenced was blood. The receptors stem from a person between 18 and 75 years old in good health.

The V and J genes are TRBV7-2 and TRBJ2-3; 8 positions match TRBD2. CDR1 is SGHTA and CDR2 is FQGNSA in the germline V gene. The trim removed 0 bases at V and 3 bases at J, leaving 8 bases unmatched. The CDR3 length is 17 residues. The CDR3: CASSLAVGRGETDTQYF. CDR3 nucleotides: TGTGCCAGCAGCTTAGCCGTCGGGCGGGGGGAGACAGATACGCAGTATTTT.

The chain couples TRBV18 to TRBJ2-5; 8 bases line up with TRBD2. The germline V gene has CDR1 KGHSH and CDR2 LQKENI. Trimming took 3 bases from V and 2 from J; bases not matched to a gene: 20. The CDR3 loop spans 20 amino acids. The CDR3 coding sequence is TGTGCCAGCTCACCCCGCTATAGAGCGGGAGAAGGAGGGGGACAAGAGACCCAGTACTTC. This gives the protein CASSPRYRAGEGGGQETQYF. Filled out from reference TRBV18 and TRBJ2-5, the complete variable domain reads NAGVMQNPRHLVRRRGQEARLRCSPMKGHSHVYWYRQLPEEGLKFMVYLQKENIIDESGMPKERFSAEFPKEGPSILRIQQVVRGDSAAYFCASSPRYRAGEGGGQETQYFGPGTRLLVL.

This clone was observed a handful of times. CDR3 coding DNA: TGTGCCAGCAGCTCCCCGGATAGCAATCAGCCCCAGCATTTT. This translates into CASSSPDSNQPQHF. V is TRBV7-9 and J is TRBJ1-5; D remains unclear. Looked up from germline, CDR1 is SEHNR and CDR2 is FQNEAQ (reference sequence). Trimming cost V 4 bases and J 0 bases, with 7 bases left between them. The CDR3 length is 14 residues.

The chain combines TRBV5-4 with TRBJ2-2; TRBD2 aligns across 14 bases. The CDR3 is 17 residues long. V shed 4 bases, J shed 4 bases, and the junction held 6 bases outside the gene matches. Germline CDR1 is SGHNT and CDR2 is YYREEE (reference sequence). CDR3 sequence: CASSAGTSGRITGELFF. CDR3 nucleotides: TGTGCCAGCAGCGCCGGGACTAGCGGGAGAATCACCGGGGAGCTGTTTTTT.

The chain joins TRBV5-6 to TRBJ2-1, with TRBD2 as a possible D gene (5 bases). CDR1 is SGHDT and CDR2 is YYEEEE in the germline V gene. The V gene lost 4 bases and the J gene lost 8 bases, with 13 bases spanning the gap. This CDR3 has 13 residues. Here the CDR3 reads CASSIGGSYEQFF. The CDR3 coding sequence is TGTGCCAGCAGCATTGGAGGTAGCTATGAGCAGTTCTTC.

The rearrangement joins TRBV4-2 to TRBJ1-1; D call uncertain. The CDR3 contains 14 residues. The V end lost 0 bases, the J end lost 3 bases, and 8 bases lay between the germline ends. The germline gives CDR1 LGHNA, CDR2 YNFKEQ. For the CDR3, the DNA is TGTGCCAGCAGCCAAGATCCCCCCGACACTGAAGCTTTCTTT. This translates into CASSQDPPDTEAFF.

This clone appeared once. The rearrangement uses TRBV28 and TRBJ1-6; D may be TRBD1 (6 bases). This CDR3 spans 17 amino acids. Germline CDR1 and CDR2: MDHEN and SYDVKM. V dropped 2 bases and J dropped 8 bases, with 19 bases sitting between them. Written as DNA, the CDR3 is TGTGCCAGCAGTTTACCCTACCTGACAGGCGGAGATTCACCCCTCCACTTT. It codes for CASSLPYLTGGDSPLHF.

The CDR3: CASSPGQGVAKNIQYF. The CDR3 DNA reads as TGTGCCAGCAGTCCAGGACAGGGGGTAGCCAAAAACATTCAGTACTTC. V and J are TRBV27 and TRBJ2-4; 10 bases agree with TRBD1. CDR3 length: 16 residues. After removal of 5 bases from V and 0 bases from J, the junction contained 4 bases not matched to a gene. Per the germline V gene, CDR1 is MNHEY and CDR2 is SMNVEV (reference sequence).

The V call is TRBV7-2, the J call TRBJ2-1; TRBD2 agrees at 9 bases. Germline CDR1 is SGHTA and CDR2 is FQGNSA. V lost 4 bases and J lost 3; bases outside the gene matches: 4. This CDR3 contains 15 residues. The CDR3 sequence is CASSSRTSDYNEQFF. In DNA form, the CDR3 reads TGTGCCAGCAGCTCCAGGACTAGCGACTACAATGAGCAGTTCTTC.

The chain's CDR3 is CASSKSGTEYEKLFF. Written as DNA, the CDR3 is TGTGCCAGCAGCAAGTCCGGGACAGAATACGAAAAACTGTTTTTT. The rearrangement joins TRBV11-2 to TRBJ1-4, with TRBD1 identical over 7 bases. This CDR3 is built from 15 residues. Looked up from germline, CDR1 is SGHAT and CDR2 is FQNNGV. Unmatched junction bases numbered 11, after V lost 5 bases and J lost 8 bases.

This clone was detected once. The V call is TRBV7-9, the J call TRBJ2-1; no firm D call. Germline assignment: CDR1 SEHNR and CDR2 FQNEAQ (reference sequence). The V end was cut by 5 bases, the J end by 0 bases, with 11 bases between. The CDR3 spans 15 residues. This chain's CDR3 is CASSPRLISYNEQFF. The CDR3 DNA is TGTGCCAGCAGCCCTAGACTGATCTCCTACAATGAGCAGTTCTTC. Full variable domain (rest looked up from reference TRBV7-9 and TRBJ2-1): DTGVSQNPRHKITKRGQNVTFRCDPISEHNRLYWYRQTLGQGPEFLTYFQNEAQLEKSRLLSDRFSAERPKGSFSTLEIQRTEQGDSAMYLCASSPRLISYNEQFFGPGTRLTVL.

The CDR3 sequence is CASSPGPNTGELFF. The DNA for the CDR3 is TGTGCCAGCAGCCCGGGACCGAACACCGGGGAGCTGTTTTTT. This rearrangement joins TRBV5-4 to TRBJ2-2; D assignment may be TRBD1 or TRBD2 (5 bases each). CDR1 and CDR2 from the germline V gene are SGHNT and YYREEE (reference sequence). This CDR3 is built from 14 residues. V gave up 4 bases and J gave up 0 bases, with 7 bases separating them.

This chain uses TRBV27 with TRBJ1-5, with D perhaps matching TRBD1 (5 bases). The V gene's germline CDR1 is MNHEY and CDR2 SMNVEV (reference sequence). V was cut by 6 bases and J by 5 bases, with 23 bases left in between. This CDR3 region has 17 residues. The CDR3 is CASSPKVPRLGDQPQHF. The CDR3 nucleotides are TGTGCCAGCAGCCCTAAGGTGCCTCGCTTAGGGGATCAGCCCCAGCATTTT.

In its sample, this clone was seen once. J is TRBJ2-5 and V is TRBV21-1; TRBD2 is the table's D call and was not checked against the DNA. TRBV21-1 is designated a pseudogene. The length of the CDR3 is 16 residues. The CDR3 region has the DNA TGTGCCAGCAGCAAAGATATGGGGGGGGTAAAGAAGACCCAGTACTTC. This codes for CASSKDMGGVKKTQYF.

The chain couples TRBV6-6 to TRBJ1-5; D perhaps matches TRBD1 (5 bases). The CDR3 has 13 amino acids. The V gene's germline CDR1 is MNHNY and CDR2 SVGAGI (reference sequence). Trimming took 5 bases from V and 8 from J, leaving 13 bases between them. In DNA form, the CDR3 reads TGTGCCAGCAGTATCACAGGAAGCGAGCCCCAGCATTTT. Protein: CASSITGSEPQHF.

The chain employs TRBV30 and TRBJ2-2; D call uncertain. V was clipped by 3 bases and J by 1 base, with 12 bases between them. Germline lookup yields CDR1 GTSNPN and CDR2 SVGIG (reference sequence). This CDR3 spans 15 amino acids. Here the CDR3 DNA reads TGTGCCTGGAGAGCCGGATCAGGGAACACCGGGGAGCTGTTTTTT. It codes for CAWRAGSGNTGELFF.

The rearrangement uses TRBV6-5 and TRBJ2-7; D may be TRBD1 (5 bases). CDR3 size: 14 residues. Germline V gene lookup returns CDR1 MNHEY and CDR2 SVGAGI. Trimming left V 2 bases short and J 2 bases short, with 10 bases between. The CDR3 sequence: CASSYGQGAYEQYF. CDR3 in DNA: TGTGCCAGCAGTTACGGGCAGGGCGCCTACGAGCAGTACTTC.

CDR3 sequence reads: CASSTGPTDTQYF. Written as DNA, the CDR3 is TGCGCCAGCAGCACGGGGCCCACAGATACGCAGTATTTT. J is TRBJ2-3 and V is TRBV5-1; D possibly uses TRBD1 or TRBD2 (5 bases each). V was cut by 4 bases and J by 2 bases, with 8 bases left in between. Germline V gene lookup returns CDR1 SGHRS and CDR2 YFSETQ. The CDR3 contains 13 residues. The variable domain in full, completed from reference TRBV5-1 and TRBJ2-3, reads KAGVTQTPRYLIKTRGQQVTLSCSPISGHRSVSWYQQTPGQGLQFLFEYFSETQRNKGNFPGRFSGRQFSNSRSEMNVSTLELGDSALYLCASSTGPTDTQYFGPGTRLTVL.

This chain joins TRBV6-1 and TRBJ2-6; TRBD1 is a possible D gene (5 bases). The length of the CDR3 is 15 residues. Trimming took 6 bases from V and 0 from J, leaving 9 bases between them. Germline V gene sequence: CDR1 MNHNS, CDR2 SASEGT. DNA of the CDR3: TGTGCCAGCAGCGCCACAGGCTCTGGGGCCAACGTCCTGACTTTC. Amino acids: CASSATGSGANVLTF.

The genes are TRBV14 and TRBJ2-1; either TRBD1 or TRBD2 may supply D (5 bases each). Trimming pared 4 bases from V and 8 bases from J, leaving 15 bases between. CDR3 length: 14 residues. Germline V gives CDR1 SGHDN, CDR2 FVKESK. This CDR3 reads CASSLRARAHEQFF. The CDR3 DNA is TGTGCCAGCAGCCTGCGGGCCAGGGCCCATGAGCAGTTCTTC.